The present TCR beta chain was sequenced within a study of graft-versus-host responses after intestinal transplantation. About this clone itself: Its target is unknown.

Trimming left V 0 bases short and J 3 bases short, with 16 bases between. Germline CDR1 SGHRS, CDR2 YFSETQ. CDR3 length: 16 amino acids. Data came from immunoSEQ multiplex PCR; TCRdb stores just in-frame clones and leaves some out. The top ten clones hold approximately 1.2% of a sample with more than 95,000 clones, 90% to 95% of them seen once. The rearrangement joins TRBV5-1 to TRBJ2-7; possible D gene TRBD1, 6 bases. The source was unstimulated CD8+ T cells sorted from spleen or lymph node cells, collected before intestinal transplant. This receptor was obtained from a human donor who received an intestinal transplant. CDR3 protein: CASSLDPTGQSYEQYF. For the CDR3, the DNA is TGCGCCAGCAGCTTGGACCCCACCGGACAGAGCTACGAGCAGTACTTC. The variable domain in full, completed from reference TRBV5-1 and TRBJ2-7, reads KAGVTQTPRYLIKTRGQQVTLSCSPISGHRSVSWYQQTPGQGLQFLFEYFSETQRNKGNFPGRFSGRQFSNSRSEMNVSTLELGDSALYLCASSLDPTGQSYEQYFGPGTRLTVT.